The T cell receptor beta chain under discussion was sequenced for a study of cytomegalovirus exposure and HLA in healthy donors. Study results and caveats: Most TCRs appeared rarely, but some public TCRs recurred in many donors. First-cohort TCR clusters tended to co-occur in the roughly 130 validation repertoires, a later analysis found. Cytomegalovirus-associated TCR beta chains were listed, numbering under 200. Reportedly, cytomegalovirus status was diagnosed with high sensitivity and specificity.

Assay used: immunoSEQ multiplex PCR; TCRdb lists only in-frame clones, some missing. The repertoire has hundreds of thousands of clones, about nine tenths of them found once; the top ten carry approximately 0.86%. Germline V gene sequence: CDR1 SNHLY, CDR2 FYNNEI. This CDR3 region has 13 residues. V was pared by 5 bases and J by 2 bases, with 2 bases of the junction left unmatched. As concerns this clone: Its specificity is unknown.

The TCR originated in a woman under 30 in good health and CMV-seronegative. The V gene is TRBV2, the J gene TRBJ2-5, with 7 bases matching TRBD2. Sequenced material: PBMCs. The CDR3 protein is CASSPSGQETQYF. The CDR3 DNA reads TGTGCCAGCAGTCCTAGCGGACAAGAGACCCAGTACTTC.